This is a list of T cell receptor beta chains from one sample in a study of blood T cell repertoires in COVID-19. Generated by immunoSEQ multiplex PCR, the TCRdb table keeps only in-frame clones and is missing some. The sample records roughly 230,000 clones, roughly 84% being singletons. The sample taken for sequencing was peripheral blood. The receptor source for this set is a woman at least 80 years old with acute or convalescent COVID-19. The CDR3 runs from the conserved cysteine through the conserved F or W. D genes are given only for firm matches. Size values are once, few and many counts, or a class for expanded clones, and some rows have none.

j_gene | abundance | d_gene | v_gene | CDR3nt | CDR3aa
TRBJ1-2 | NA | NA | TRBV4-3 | TGCGCCAGCAGCCAAGATAAGGGGCCGATTGGCTACACCTTC | CASSQDKGPIGYTF
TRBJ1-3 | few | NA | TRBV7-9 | TGTGCCAGCAGCTTTGGCGGGAGCTCTGGAAACACCATATATTTT | CASSFGGSSGNTIYF
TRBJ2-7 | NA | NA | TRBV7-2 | TGTGCCAGCAGCTTAGCGGGCACCCGGCCCTACGAGCAGTACTTC | CASSLAGTRPYEQYF
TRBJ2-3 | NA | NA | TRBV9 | TGTGCCAGCAGCGTAGCCAGGGGAGGGAATACGCAGTATTTT | CASSVARGGNTQYF
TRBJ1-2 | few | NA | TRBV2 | TGTGCCAGCAGCCTTCTGCAGGGCGGGGATGGCTACACCTTC | CASSLLQGGDGYTF
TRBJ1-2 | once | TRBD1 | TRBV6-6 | TGTGCCAGCAGCTACATCCGGGACAGGGAAGTCTATGGCTACACCTTC | CASSYIRDREVYGYTF
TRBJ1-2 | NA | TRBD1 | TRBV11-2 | TGTGCCAGCAGCGAAAGGACAGGGGGCGAAGATGGCTACACCTTC | CASSERTGGEDGYTF
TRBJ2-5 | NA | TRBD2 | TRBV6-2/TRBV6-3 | TGTCCCAGCAGTAACCAACCCCCCGCGACTCGCGGGGGGGCCAGAGAGACCCAGTACTTC | CPSSNQPPATRGGARETQYF
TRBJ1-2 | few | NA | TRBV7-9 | TGTGCCAGCAGCTTGGGTCCGGGAGGCTACACCTTC | CASSLGPGGYTF
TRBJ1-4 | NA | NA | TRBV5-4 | TGTGCCAGCAGCGGGGGGGCCTTAGAAAAACTGTTTTTT | CASSGGALEKLFF
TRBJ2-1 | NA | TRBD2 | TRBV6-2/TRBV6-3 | TGTGCCAGCAGTTCGCGGGGGTCCTACAATGAGCAGTTCTTC | CASSSRGSYNEQFF
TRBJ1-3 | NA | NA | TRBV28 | TGTGCCAGCACATCCGGGGTCCTCTCTGGAAACACCATATATTTT | CASTSGVLSGNTIYF
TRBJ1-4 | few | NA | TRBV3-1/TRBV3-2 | TGTGCCAGCAGCCAATGGAGTGAAAAACTGTTTTTT | CASSQWSEKLFF
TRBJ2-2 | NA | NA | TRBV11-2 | TGTGCCAGCAGCTTGAGGGGGTTAAGCACCGGGGAGCTGTTTTTT | CASSLRGLSTGELFF
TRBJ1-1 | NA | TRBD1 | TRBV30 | TGTGCCTGGAGCGCCGGGACAGCTAACACTGAAGCTTTCTTT | CAWSAGTANTEAFF
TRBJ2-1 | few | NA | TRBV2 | TGTGCCAGCACCCCGGACAGCCCCCTCTCCTACAATGAGCAGTTCTTC | CASTPDSPLSYNEQFF
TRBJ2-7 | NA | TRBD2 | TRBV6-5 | TGTGCCAGCAGTTACCTCGGGACTAGCGTTGCCTACGAGCAGTACTTC | CASSYLGTSVAYEQYF
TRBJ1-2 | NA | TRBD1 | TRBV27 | TGTGCCAGCAGTCCCCCCGGGACAGAGTATGGCTACACCTTC | CASSPPGTEYGYTF
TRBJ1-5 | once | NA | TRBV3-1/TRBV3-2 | TGTGCCAGCGGGGGAGGTGGCAATCAGCCCCAGCATTTT | CASGGGGNQPQHF
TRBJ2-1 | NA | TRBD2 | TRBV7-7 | TGTGCCAGCTCCCCTAGCGGGGGCGGCTACAATGAGCAGTTCTTC | CASSPSGGGYNEQFF
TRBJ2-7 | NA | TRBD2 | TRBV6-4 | TGTGCCAGCAGCAGACTAGCGGGGAATCTTTCCTACGAGCAGTACTTC | CASSRLAGNLSYEQYF
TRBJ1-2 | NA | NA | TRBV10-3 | TGTGCCATCAGTGAGGAGTCGAACTATGGCTACACCTTC | CAISEESNYGYTF
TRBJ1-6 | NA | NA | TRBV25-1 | TGTGCCAGCAGTAGAGGTAATTCACCCCTCCACTTT | CASSRGNSPLHF
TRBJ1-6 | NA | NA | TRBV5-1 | TGCGCCAGCAGCTTGGAGTGGAGTAATAATTCACCCCTCCACTTT | CASSLEWSNNSPLHF
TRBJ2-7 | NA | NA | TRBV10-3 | TGTGCCATCAGCCCCAGACATACCCACGAGCAGTACTTC | CAISPRHTHEQYF
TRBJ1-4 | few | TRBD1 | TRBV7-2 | TGTGCCAGCAGTAAAAGGGGGCAGGGCGGTGAAAAACTGTTTTTT | CASSKRGQGGEKLFF
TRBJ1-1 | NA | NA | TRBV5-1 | TGCGCCAGCAGCTTGGTTGGCACCCAAACGAACACTGAAGCTTTCTTT | CASSLVGTQTNTEAFF
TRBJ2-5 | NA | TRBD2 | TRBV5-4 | TGTGCCAGCAGCTTGGATACAGCGGGGGAAGAGACCCAGTACTTC | CASSLDTAGEETQYF
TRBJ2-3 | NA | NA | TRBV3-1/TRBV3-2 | TGTGCCAGCAGCCAAGAACAGGGTGCAGATACGCAGTATTTT | CASSQEQGADTQYF
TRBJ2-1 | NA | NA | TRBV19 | TGTGCCAGTAGTATGTCTGGCGGGGCGTACAATGAGCAGTTCTTC | CASSMSGGAYNEQFF
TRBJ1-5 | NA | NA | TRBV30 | TGTGCCTGGAGGGGGCCAGGAAGCAATCAGCCCCAGCATTTT | CAWRGPGSNQPQHF
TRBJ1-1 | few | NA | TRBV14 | TGTGCCAGCAGCCGGACTAACGGGGGTGGTGAAGCTTTCTTT | CASSRTNGGGEAFF
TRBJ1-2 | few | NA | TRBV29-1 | TGCAGCGTCGGCGGGGGGGTAGACTATGGCTACACCTTC | CSVGGGVDYGYTF
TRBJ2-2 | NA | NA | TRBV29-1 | TGCAGCGTGCTCCCAAGCACGAACACCGGGGAGCTGTTTTTT | CSVLPSTNTGELFF
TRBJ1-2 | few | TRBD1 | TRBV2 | TGTGCCAGCAGTGAATGGGACAGTGGGGGCTACACCTTC | CASSEWDSGGYTF
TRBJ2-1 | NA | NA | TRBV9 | TGTGCCAGCAGTCTAACTAGCCTCGGACTTAATGAGCAGTTCTTC | CASSLTSLGLNEQFF
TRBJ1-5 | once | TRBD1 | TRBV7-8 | TGTGCCAGCAGCGCTGACAGGGTTCAGCCCCAGCATTTT | CASSADRVQPQHF